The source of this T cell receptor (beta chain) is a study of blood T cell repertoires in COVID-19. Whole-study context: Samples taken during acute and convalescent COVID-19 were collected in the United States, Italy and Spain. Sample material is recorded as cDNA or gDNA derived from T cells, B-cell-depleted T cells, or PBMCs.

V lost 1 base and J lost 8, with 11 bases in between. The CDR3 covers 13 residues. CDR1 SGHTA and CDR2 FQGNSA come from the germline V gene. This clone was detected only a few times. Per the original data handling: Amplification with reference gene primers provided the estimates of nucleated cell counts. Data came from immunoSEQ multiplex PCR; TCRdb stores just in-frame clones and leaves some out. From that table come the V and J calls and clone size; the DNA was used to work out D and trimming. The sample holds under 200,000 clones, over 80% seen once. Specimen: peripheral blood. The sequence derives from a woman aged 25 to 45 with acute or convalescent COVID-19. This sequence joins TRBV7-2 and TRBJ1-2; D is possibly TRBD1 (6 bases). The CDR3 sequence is CASSLVRGGGYTF. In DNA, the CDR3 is TGTGCCAGCAGCTTAGTACGTGGGGGCGGCTACACCTTC.